A single sample is the source of the 11 T cell receptor beta chains below, sequenced in a study of cytomegalovirus exposure and HLA in healthy donors. PCR was performed using 60 Vbeta and 13 Jbeta primers. Some clones are missing from TCRdb's copy, which holds only in-frame ones; the method was immunoSEQ multiplex PCR. The profile covers approximately 58,000 clones, with about 80% appearing a single time and approximately 4.3% taken by the ten largest. Sequencing was performed on PBMCs. Receptors were obtained from a man under 40 in good health and CMV-seronegative.

The chain links TRBV7-9 to TRBJ2-4, with a possible D match to TRBD2 (5 bases). The V and J ends lost 2 bases and 3 bases respectively, with 17 bases between them. CDR1 and CDR2 (germline): SEHNR, FQNEAQ (reference sequence). This CDR3 contains 17 residues. The CDR3 DNA reads as TGTGCCAGCAGCTTAAGTGGGAGCCGTTTAGGCAAAAACATTCAGTACTTC. It specifies CASSLSGSRLGKNIQYF. The variable domain in full, with the rest retrieved from reference TRBV7-9 and TRBJ2-4, is DTGVSQNPRHKITKRGQNVTFRCDPISEHNRLYWYRQTLGQGPEFLTYFQNEAQLEKSRLLSDRFSAERPKGSFSTLEIQRTEQGDSAMYLCASSLSGSRLGKNIQYFGAGTRLSVL.

This chain links TRBV7-3 with TRBJ2-5; D possibly corresponds to TRBD1 (5 bases). The tail of the sequence fits TRBJ2-7 better, so the J call may be wrong. CDR1 and CDR2 (germline): SGHTA, FQGTGA. This CDR3 has 14 amino acids. CDR3 sequence reads: CASSFGPGPYEQYF. The CDR3 nucleotides read TGTGCCAGCAGCTTTGGGCCAGGGCCCTACGAGCAGTACTTC.

This rearrangement joins TRBV19 to TRBJ2-1; 8 bases fit TRBD2. The CDR3 loop spans 14 amino acids. With 9 bases clipped from V and 0 bases from J, the junction kept 4 bases outside the gene matches. Germline V gene data show CDR1 as LNHDA and CDR2 as SQIVND (reference sequence). The CDR3 sequence: CASRAGGSYNEQFF. CDR3 in DNA: TGTGCCAGCAGGGCGGGGGGCTCCTACAATGAGCAGTTCTTC.

This clone appeared a few times. This rearrangement joins TRBV6-1 to TRBJ1-2; no clear D gene. The CDR3 is made up of 15 amino acids. CDR1 and CDR2 from the germline V gene are MNHNS and SASEGT. Trimming left V 8 bases short and J 4 bases short, with 20 bases between. CDR3 loop: CASGESPGISYGYTF. CDR3 bases: TGTGCCAGCGGAGAGAGCCCGGGGATTAGCTATGGCTACACCTTC.

DNA for the CDR3: TGTGCCAGTACCGAAACGGACAGGGCCGATCAGCCCCAGCATTTT. Translating it yields CASTETDRADQPQHF. The chain joins TRBV19 to TRBJ1-5; 8 nucleotides match TRBD1. Germline CDR1 reads LNHDA; CDR2 reads SQIVND (reference sequence). The CDR3 loop spans 15 amino acids. The V and J ends lost 7 bases and 5 bases, in that order; junction bases with no gene match: 10.

The J gene is TRBJ2-1, the V gene TRBV7-9; 10 bases match TRBD1. Trimming at V came to 5 bases and at J to 0 bases, leaving 13 bases not matched to a gene. This CDR3 has 19 amino acids. The germline V gene has CDR1 SEHNR and CDR2 FQNEAQ (reference sequence). The DNA for the CDR3 is TGTGCCAGCAGCACTTGGAACCCGGGACAGGGGAGCTCCTACAATGAGCAGTTCTTC. This translates into CASSTWNPGQGSSYNEQFF.

The rearrangement uses TRBV6-1 and TRBJ1-2; 9 bases are a match to TRBD1. Trimming removed 0 bases from V and 5 bases from J; junction bases left unmatched: 10. CDR3 size: 17 residues. Germline V lookup: CDR1 MNHNS, CDR2 SASEGT. The CDR3 DNA reads TGTGCCAGCAGTGAAGCAAAATATGGGACAGGGAAATATGGCTACACCTTC. Translated, it gives CASSEAKYGTGKYGYTF.

The CDR3 protein is CASRLQGGNTEAFF. DNA for the CDR3: TGTGCCAGCAGGTTACAGGGAGGGAATACTGAAGCTTTCTTT. The chain combines TRBV13 with TRBJ1-1; D might be TRBD1 (6 bases). The germline gives CDR1 PRHDT, CDR2 FYEKMQ (reference sequence). V was cut by 6 bases and J by 5 bases, with 16 bases left in between. The CDR3 has 14 residues.

The chain links TRBV7-2 to TRBJ2-5; possibly TRBD1 for D (6 bases). The V gene's germline CDR1 is SGHTA and CDR2 FQGNSA. The CDR3 covers 13 residues. Between the trimmed V and J ends, which lost 1 base and 4 bases, there was a span of 7 bases. The DNA for the CDR3 is TGTGCCAGCAGCTTAGGACAGGCAGAGACCCAGTACTTC. Its translation is CASSLGQAETQYF.

V gene TRBV10-1 combines with J gene TRBJ1-1; 7 nucleotides agree with TRBD1. Germline V gene sequence: CDR1 WNHNN, CDR2 SYGVQD (reference sequence). The CDR3 sequence is 11 residues long. V shed 8 bases, J shed 10 bases, and the junction held 7 bases outside the gene matches. CDR3 residues: CASHHTGVAFF. CDR3 nucleotide sequence: TGCGCCAGCCACCATACAGGGGTAGCTTTCTTT.

The J gene is TRBJ2-1, the V gene TRBV9; 8 bases fit TRBD2. V shed 6 bases, J shed 6 bases, and the junction held 8 bases outside the gene matches. CDR1 and CDR2 (germline): SGDLS, YYNGEE. The CDR3 is 14 residues long. This chain's CDR3 is CASTPMAGGNEQFF. The CDR3 region has the DNA TGTGCCAGCACCCCTATGGCGGGGGGCAATGAGCAGTTCTTC. The complete variable domain, with remaining parts taken from reference TRBV9 and TRBJ2-1, reads DSGVTQTPKHLITATGQRVTLRCSPRSGDLSVYWYQQSLDQGLQFLIQYYNGEERAKGNILERFSAQQFPDLHSELNLSSLELGDSALYFCASTPMAGGNEQFFGPGTRLTVL.